A selection of T cell receptor beta chains follows, all from one sample in a study of control samples from healthy donors and cancer patients. The protocol was immunoSEQ multiplex PCR, while the TCRdb copy is restricted to in-frame clones and leaves out a portion. The data show some 130,000 clones, with 85% to 95% seen just once and about 1.7% held by the top ten. Sequencing input: PBMCs. Source of these receptors: a man aged 50 to 59 with head and neck cancer. CDR3s include the opening cysteine and the closing phenylalanine or tryptophan. A D gene is named only where the DNA matches it firmly. Clone size is given for some rows only: seen once, a few or many times, or a class if the clone is expanded.

j_call: TRBJ1-1
d_call: TRBD1
v_call: TRBV4-2
clone_size: once
cdr3_nt: TGTGCCAGCAGCCAGACAGGGGCCCACACTGAAGCTTTCTTT
cdr3_aa: CASSQTGAHTEAFF

j_call: TRBJ2-1
d_call: .
v_call: TRBV11-2
clone_size: .
cdr3_nt: TGTGCCAGCAGCCTCCAGCAGAAGGGTGAGCAGTTCTTC
cdr3_aa: CASSLQQKGEQFF

j_call: TRBJ2-5
d_call: TRBD2
v_call: TRBV6-5
clone_size: .
cdr3_nt: TGTGCCAGCAGTTACGCTAGCGGGGGTGAGACCCAGTACTTC
cdr3_aa: CASSYASGGETQYF

j_call: TRBJ2-7
d_call: TRBD1
v_call: TRBV6-2/TRBV6-3
clone_size: .
cdr3_nt: TGTGCCAGCAGTTTTGGACAGGCCCACGAAATCGACGAGCAGTACTTC
cdr3_aa: CASSFGQAHEIDEQYF

j_call: TRBJ2-2
d_call: TRBD1
v_call: TRBV19
clone_size: .
cdr3_nt: TGTGCCAGTAGTATGGAAGGGGGCTACACCGGGGAGCTGTTTTTT
cdr3_aa: CASSMEGGYTGELFF

j_call: TRBJ2-1
d_call: .
v_call: TRBV6-4
clone_size: .
cdr3_nt: TGTGCCAGCAGTGACTCTAAGAGGGGGGGCTTCTACAATGAGCAGTTCTTC
cdr3_aa: CASSDSKRGGFYNEQFF

j_call: TRBJ1-1
d_call: .
v_call: TRBV4-1
clone_size: few
cdr3_nt: TGCGCCAGCAGCCAATGGGTAGATGGCACTGAAGCTTTCTTT
cdr3_aa: CASSQWVDGTEAFF

j_call: TRBJ1-6
d_call: .
v_call: TRBV5-1
clone_size: .
cdr3_nt: TGCGCCAGCAGCTTGGGAGAGGGGTCACCCCTCCACTTT
cdr3_aa: CASSLGEGSPLHF

j_call: TRBJ2-3
d_call: .
v_call: TRBV5-4
clone_size: .
cdr3_nt: TGTGCCAGCAGCTTGGGGGATACGCAGTATTTT
cdr3_aa: CASSLGDTQYF

j_call: TRBJ1-4
d_call: TRBD1
v_call: TRBV5-4
clone_size: .
cdr3_nt: TGTGCCAGCAGCTCTGGACAGGAGAATGAAAAACTGTTTTTT
cdr3_aa: CASSSGQENEKLFF

j_call: TRBJ2-7
d_call: TRBD2
v_call: TRBV10-3
clone_size: once
cdr3_nt: TGTGCCATCAAAGGACTAGCGGGGGGGTACGAGCAGTACTTC
cdr3_aa: CAIKGLAGGYEQYF

j_call: TRBJ1-2
d_call: TRBD1
v_call: TRBV7-9
clone_size: once
cdr3_nt: TGTGCCAGCAGCTTAGCTACAGGGGATTATGATGGCTACACCTTC
cdr3_aa: CASSLATGDYDGYTF

j_call: TRBJ1-1
d_call: .
v_call: TRBV13
clone_size: .
cdr3_nt: TGTGCCAGCAGGTCGGCAGGCGGCACTGAAGCTTTCTTT
cdr3_aa: CASRSAGGTEAFF

j_call: TRBJ1-1
d_call: .
v_call: TRBV6-6
clone_size: .
cdr3_nt: TGTGCCAGCAGTTCTCGCGCTGAAGCTTTCTTT
cdr3_aa: CASSSRAEAFF

j_call: TRBJ2-1
d_call: .
v_call: TRBV4-1
clone_size: .
cdr3_nt: TGCGCCAGCAGCCAGCCCACTAGCTACCCGTACAATGAGCAGTTCTTC
cdr3_aa: CASSQPTSYPYNEQFF

j_call: TRBJ2-1
d_call: TRBD2
v_call: TRBV10-3
clone_size: .
cdr3_nt: TGTGCCATCAGGGGTAGCGGGGTGACCTACAATGAGCAGTTCTTC
cdr3_aa: CAIRGSGVTYNEQFF

j_call: TRBJ1-1
d_call: TRBD1
v_call: TRBV7-2
clone_size: .
cdr3_nt: TGTGCCAGCAGCCCCCAGGGGGCGTTGACCACTGAAGCTTTCTTT
cdr3_aa: CASSPQGALTTEAFF

j_call: TRBJ2-7
d_call: .
v_call: TRBV7-2
clone_size: .
cdr3_nt: TGTGCCAGCAGCCGCGACAGGACGGATGAGCAGTACTTC
cdr3_aa: CASSRDRTDEQYF

j_call: TRBJ2-5
d_call: .
v_call: TRBV3-1/TRBV3-2
clone_size: .
cdr3_nt: TGTGCCAGCAGCCTGACCGAGACCCAGTACTTC
cdr3_aa: CASSLTETQYF

j_call: TRBJ1-1
d_call: TRBD1
v_call: TRBV19
clone_size: .
cdr3_nt: TGTGCCAGTAGTAACCCCTCGAGACAGGGGAACACTGAAGCTTTCTTT
cdr3_aa: CASSNPSRQGNTEAFF

j_call: TRBJ2-3
d_call: .
v_call: TRBV24-1
clone_size: .
cdr3_nt: TGTGCCACCAGTGAGTCCTGGGGGGGCGCAGATACGCAGTATTTT
cdr3_aa: CATSESWGGADTQYF

j_call: TRBJ2-7
d_call: .
v_call: TRBV6-2/TRBV6-3
clone_size: .
cdr3_nt: TGTGCCAGCAGTACGAACTACGAGCAGTACTTC
cdr3_aa: CASSTNYEQYF

j_call: TRBJ1-5
d_call: .
v_call: TRBV27
clone_size: once
cdr3_nt: TGTGCCAGCAGTTTATCAGGGGCCTTTAGCAATCAGCCCCAGCATTTT
cdr3_aa: CASSLSGAFSNQPQHF

j_call: TRBJ1-3
d_call: TRBD1
v_call: TRBV4-1
clone_size: .
cdr3_nt: TGCGCCAGCAGCCGGTTGGCTCTTGACAGGGGAGCAAACACCATATATTTT
cdr3_aa: CASSRLALDRGANTIYF

j_call: TRBJ1-2
d_call: TRBD1
v_call: TRBV19
clone_size: .
cdr3_nt: TGTGCCAGTAGCACGGGGGACAGCTTATCTAACTATGGCTACACCTTC
cdr3_aa: CASSTGDSLSNYGYTF

j_call: TRBJ2-7
d_call: .
v_call: TRBV5-1
clone_size: once
cdr3_nt: TGCGCCAGCAGCTTGGGTCCAGGATACGAGCAGTACTTC
cdr3_aa: CASSLGPGYEQYF

j_call: TRBJ1-2
d_call: .
v_call: TRBV5-1
clone_size: .
cdr3_nt: TGCGCCAGCAGCTTGGATGGTTCCGGAGATGGCTACACCTTC
cdr3_aa: CASSLDGSGDGYTF

j_call: TRBJ1-4
d_call: .
v_call: TRBV10-2
clone_size: .
cdr3_nt: TGCGCCAGCAGTGAAAGGGAAAAACTGTTTTTT
cdr3_aa: CASSEREKLFF

j_call: TRBJ2-7
d_call: .
v_call: TRBV7-9
clone_size: .
cdr3_nt: TGTGCCAGCAGCTTAATGCAGGGTTCCTACGAGCAGTACTTC
cdr3_aa: CASSLMQGSYEQYF

j_call: TRBJ1-1
d_call: .
v_call: TRBV4-1
clone_size: .
cdr3_nt: TGCGCCAGCAGCCAAGGTTGGGGGGGAGGGTCTGAAGCTTTCTTT
cdr3_aa: CASSQGWGGGSEAFF

j_call: TRBJ1-2
d_call: TRBD1
v_call: TRBV29-1
clone_size: .
cdr3_nt: TGCAGCGTTGATCAACAGGGGTCTAGGGGCTACACCTTC
cdr3_aa: CSVDQQGSRGYTF

j_call: TRBJ1-1
d_call: TRBD1
v_call: TRBV28
clone_size: .
cdr3_nt: TGTGCCAGCAGGAAGACAGGGTGGCCAGGGGCTTTCTTT
cdr3_aa: CASRKTGWPGAFF

j_call: TRBJ1-2
d_call: .
v_call: TRBV12-3/TRBV12-4
clone_size: .
cdr3_nt: TGTGCCACCCAGTCGGTGGCTAACTATGGCTACACCTTC
cdr3_aa: CATQSVANYGYTF

j_call: TRBJ2-5
d_call: TRBD1
v_call: TRBV28
clone_size: .
cdr3_nt: TGTGCCAGCAGTGTAGGGACAGGCCCCCTTCAAGAGACCCAGTACTTC
cdr3_aa: CASSVGTGPLQETQYF

j_call: TRBJ2-2
d_call: TRBD2
v_call: TRBV28
clone_size: .
cdr3_nt: TGTGCCAGCAGCTTAACCGGGACTAGCATCGCCGGGGAGCTGTTTTTT
cdr3_aa: CASSLTGTSIAGELFF

j_call: TRBJ2-7
d_call: TRBD1
v_call: TRBV5-1
clone_size: .
cdr3_nt: TGCGCCAGCAGCACCACCGGGACAGGGGACGGGGAGCAGTACTTC
cdr3_aa: CASSTTGTGDGEQYF

j_call: TRBJ2-5
d_call: .
v_call: TRBV27
clone_size: .
cdr3_nt: TGTGCCAGCAGTTTCGGACAGCAAGAGACCCAGTACTTC
cdr3_aa: CASSFGQQETQYF

j_call: TRBJ2-1
d_call: .
v_call: TRBV6-5
clone_size: .
cdr3_nt: TGTGCCAGCAGCCTCGACAGGAGCTCCTACAATGAGCAGTTCTTC
cdr3_aa: CASSLDRSSYNEQFF

j_call: TRBJ1-5
d_call: .
v_call: TRBV18
clone_size: .
cdr3_nt: TGTGCCAGCTCACGTCAGGAAAATCAGCCCCAGCATTTT
cdr3_aa: CASSRQENQPQHF

j_call: TRBJ2-7
d_call: .
v_call: TRBV10-3
clone_size: .
cdr3_nt: TGTGCCATCAGTGAGCCAGGGTCGAAACAGGGCTCCTACGAGCAGTACTTC
cdr3_aa: CAISEPGSKQGSYEQYF

j_call: TRBJ1-1
d_call: TRBD1
v_call: TRBV28
clone_size: .
cdr3_nt: TGTGCCAGCAGTCCAGGGACAGAGAACACTGAAGCTTTCTTT
cdr3_aa: CASSPGTENTEAFF

j_call: TRBJ2-7
d_call: .
v_call: TRBV15
clone_size: once
cdr3_nt: TGTGCCACCAGCAGAGACCGGCCTGGACAGTCCTACGAGCAGTACTTC
cdr3_aa: CATSRDRPGQSYEQYF

j_call: TRBJ1-6
d_call: .
v_call: TRBV12-3/TRBV12-4
clone_size: .
cdr3_nt: TGTGCCAGCAGTTCTGCTTTAGGGGCGTCCCTCCACTTT
cdr3_aa: CASSSALGASLHF

j_call: TRBJ1-1
d_call: .
v_call: TRBV7-3
clone_size: .
cdr3_nt: TGTGCCAGCAGCACCACCAGACAGGCGGAGGCTTTCTTT
cdr3_aa: CASSTTRQAEAFF

j_call: TRBJ2-7
d_call: .
v_call: TRBV27
clone_size: .
cdr3_nt: TGTGCCAGCAGTTTGACAATCGACTACGAGCAGTACTTC
cdr3_aa: CASSLTIDYEQYF

j_call: TRBJ2-1
d_call: .
v_call: TRBV6-2/TRBV6-3
clone_size: once
cdr3_nt: TGTGCCAGCAGTTACGGGGTCTGGAATGAGCAGTTCTTC
cdr3_aa: CASSYGVWNEQFF

j_call: TRBJ2-5
d_call: .
v_call: TRBV4-1
clone_size: .
cdr3_nt: TGCGCCAGCAGCCAAGGAGATGAAGTTGTGGAGACCCAGTACTTC
cdr3_aa: CASSQGDEVVETQYF